These 16 T cell receptor beta chains were all obtained from the same sample, sequenced in a study of cytomegalovirus exposure and HLA in healthy donors. 60 Vbeta and 13 Jbeta primers were used in PCR. Generated by immunoSEQ multiplex PCR, the TCRdb table keeps only in-frame clones and is missing some. Of 80,000 to 100,000 clones in the sample, 81% are singletons; the top ten hold around 5.2%. Sequencing was performed on PBMCs. The receptors originated from a middle-aged man in good health and CMV-seropositive.

Turning to this clone: A read error may produce the germline difference seen at one junction end. The chain links TRBV7-9 to TRBJ1-6; 10 bases match TRBD1. The CDR3 covers 18 residues. In germline, CDR1 is SEHNR, CDR2 FQNEAQ (reference sequence). For the CDR3, the DNA is TGTTCCAGCAGCGAAAGCCCGAGAGGGACAGGGGTTAATTCACCCCTCCACTTT. Its translation: CSSSESPRGTGVNSPLHF.

This sequence joins TRBV6-1 and TRBJ1-6; 9 nucleotides align to TRBD1. The junction had 5 bases not matched to a gene; V was cut back by 1 base and J by 10 bases. This CDR3 has 15 amino acids. Germline V gene lookup returns CDR1 MNHNS and CDR2 SASEGT. The CDR3 DNA reads as TGTGCCAGCAGTGAAGTAGGGACAGGGCTCTCACCCCTCCACTTT. Translated, it gives CASSEVGTGLSPLHF.

The chain recombines TRBV7-9 with TRBJ1-1; 7 bases agree with TRBD1. The V segment lost 6 bases and the J segment 6 bases; nucleotides outside the gene matches: 7. CDR1 is SEHNR, CDR2 FQNEAQ, per germline (reference sequence). CDR3 size: 13 residues. The CDR3 is CASSFGQVSEAFF. The CDR3 coding sequence is TGTGCCAGCAGTTTTGGACAGGTTTCTGAAGCTTTCTTT.

The rearrangement joins TRBV5-1 to TRBJ1-2; D is perhaps TRBD1 (6 bases). The germline CDR1 and CDR2 sequences are SGHRS and YFSETQ. The ends were cut back, 2 bases at V and 2 bases at J, with 13 bases in the middle. This CDR3 has 15 amino acids. CDR3 nucleotide sequence: TGCGCCAGCAGCTTCGGCGGGGGCGGGAACTATGGCTACACCTTC. Translation: CASSFGGGGNYGYTF.

The chain recombines TRBV6-1 with TRBJ1-2, with a possible D match to TRBD1 (6 bases). Germline V gene sequence: CDR1 MNHNS, CDR2 SASEGT. CDR3 length equals 14 residues. Trimming took off 4 bases at V and 1 base at J, with 10 bases between the two ends. The CDR3 region is CASSGQQGNYGYTF. The CDR3, as DNA: TGTGCCAGCAGTGGACAACAGGGTAACTATGGCTACACCTTC.

This clone came up a few times. The V and J genes are TRBV21-1 and TRBJ1-1. TRBV21-1 is marked as a pseudogene. This CDR3 spans 15 amino acids. The CDR3: CASSGGGVADTEAFF. The CDR3 coding sequence is TGTGCCAGCAGCGGAGGGGGGGTTGCAGACACTGAAGCTTTCTTT.

This clone occurred a few times. This chain joins TRBV6-6 and TRBJ2-1, with 10 positions matching TRBD2. V was clipped by 10 bases and J by 4 bases; unmatched bases: 4. CDR3 length: 13 amino acids. Looked up from germline, CDR1 is MNHNY and CDR2 is SVGAGI (reference sequence). This CDR3 reads CATGLAEYNEQFF. The CDR3, as DNA: TGTGCCACCGGACTAGCGGAGTACAATGAGCAGTTCTTC.

This chain uses TRBV30 with TRBJ2-2, with 10 positions matching TRBD2. The junction had 5 bases not matched to a gene; V was cut back by 7 bases and J by 3 bases. This CDR3 is 14 amino acids long. CDR1 and CDR2 from the germline V gene are GTSNPN and SVGIG (reference sequence). DNA of the CDR3: TGTGCCTCCCTAGCGGGGGCCCACACCGGGGAGCTGTTTTTT. Protein: CASLAGAHTGELFF.

This chain joins TRBV5-1 and TRBJ2-6; no firm D call. CDR3 length: 17 residues. CDR1 is SGHRS and CDR2 is YFSETQ in the germline V gene. V was pared by 0 bases and J by 3 bases, with 13 bases between. CDR3 sequence (DNA): TGCGCCAGCAGCTTGGGTGGGCAGTTGAGTGGGGCCAACGTCCTGACTTTC. This translates into CASSLGGQLSGANVLTF.

J is TRBJ2-7 and V is TRBV2, with 14 bases identical to TRBD2. J was trimmed by 5 bases and V by 6 bases; bases with no gene match: 6. CDR1 is SNHLY, CDR2 FYNNEI, per germline. The CDR3 is 15 residues long. The CDR3 loop reads CASRGTSGRTNEQYF. CDR3 nucleotide sequence: TGTGCCAGCAGAGGGACTAGCGGGAGAACCAACGAGCAGTACTTC. The full variable domain, rest sourced from reference TRBV2 and TRBJ2-7, is EPEVTQTPSHQVTQMGQEVILRCVPISNHLYFYWYRQILGQKVEFLVSFYNNEISEKSEIFDDQFSVERPDGSNFTLKIRSTKLEDSAMYFCASRGTSGRTNEQYFGPGTRLTVT.

This clone appeared once. This CDR3 is CASSYPGYTGEDTQYF. In DNA form, the CDR3 reads TGTGCCAGCAGTTATCCGGGGTATACGGGAGAAGATACGCAGTATTTT. The chain employs TRBV6-6 and TRBJ2-3, with D perhaps matching TRBD2 (6 bases). Germline lookup yields CDR1 MNHNY and CDR2 SVGAGI (reference sequence). Deletions cut 3 bases from V and 5 bases from J, with 18 bases between. The CDR3 sequence is 16 residues long.

The V call is TRBV15, the J call TRBJ2-7; maybe TRBD2 (5 bases). In germline, CDR1 is LNHNV, CDR2 YYDKDF (reference sequence). With 8 bases removed from V and 2 bases from J, the gap between germline ends came to 19 bases. The CDR3 length is 15 residues. CDR3 sequence: CATQPDPGAAYEQYF. The CDR3 nucleotides read TGTGCCACCCAGCCTGATCCCGGAGCGGCCTACGAGCAGTACTTC.

The V and J genes are TRBV5-1 and TRBJ1-1; D unclear. This CDR3 spans 17 amino acids. Germline V gene lookup returns CDR1 SGHRS and CDR2 YFSETQ. V lost 6 bases to trimming and J lost 6 bases, with 27 bases between them. In DNA form, the CDR3 reads TGCGCCAGCACTGGGATAGCTTACTCAACGGGGTACGCTGAAGCTTTCTTT. Translation gives CASTGIAYSTGYAEAFF.

The rearrangement links TRBV2 to TRBJ1-2, with TRBD1 matching 10 bases. CDR1 and CDR2 from the germline V gene are SNHLY and FYNNEI. The CDR3 length is 14 residues. Losses at the gene ends were 2 bases for V and 8 bases for J; bases not matched to a gene: 5. CDR3 protein: CASSETLTGGGYTF. The CDR3 DNA reads as TGTGCCAGCAGTGAAACCTTGACAGGGGGCGGCTACACCTTC.

V usage is TRBV7-8 and J usage is TRBJ1-1; D gene ambiguous. The CDR3 consists of 13 residues. Trimming pared 3 bases from V and 4 bases from J, leaving 9 bases between. Germline lookup yields CDR1 SGHVS and CDR2 FQNEAQ. The CDR3 nucleotides are TGTGCCAGCAGCTTGGAGGGCGGCACTGAAGCTTTCTTT. Protein product: CASSLEGGTEAFF.

J is TRBJ1-6 and V is TRBV9, with 9 bases fitting TRBD1. The germline V gene has CDR1 SGDLS and CDR2 YYNGEE. The CDR3 extends over 15 amino acids. Trimming took 4 bases from V and 9 from J; bases not matched to a gene: 8. The CDR3 reads CASSNIQGASSPLHF. The DNA for the CDR3 is TGTGCCAGCAGCAACATACAGGGGGCGAGTTCACCCCTCCACTTT.